A selection of T cell receptor beta chains follows, all from one sample in a study of T cells after yellow fever vaccination. A single record per CDR3 protein comes from TCRdb applying MiXCR to the 5' RACE reads. The sample includes roughly 520,000 distinct CDR3 sequences, about a fifth of them seen just once. The input for sequencing was PBMCs, taken more than 20 days after the first yellow fever vaccination. The receptors were sampled from a young man who received the YFV17D yellow fever vaccine. Both conserved end residues are part of each CDR3. A D gene is named only where the DNA matches it firmly. Where a row states a size, it is once, few, many or the class of an expanded clone; other rows omit it.

D gene,clone size,J gene,V gene,CDR3 protein,CDR3 DNA
NA,NA,TRBJ2-3,TRBV4-1,CASSPITGKVPADTQYF,TGCGCCAGCAGCCCTATAACAGGGAAAGTACCGGCAGATACGCAGTATTTT
NA,NA,TRBJ2-3,TRBV9,CASSVLSHTTDTQYF,TGTGCCAGCAGCGTACTGTCTCACACCACAGATACGCAGTATTTT
TRBD2,NA,TRBJ2-5,TRBV5-1,CASSGGAGTRGETQYF,TGCGCCAGCAGCGGAGGGGCAGGGACTAGGGGAGAGACCCAGTACTTC
NA,few,TRBJ1-5,TRBV18,CASSTRDNQPQHF,TGTGCCAGCTCCACCAGGGACAATCAGCCCCAGCATTTT
TRBD1,NA,TRBJ2-3,TRBV12-3/TRBV12-4,CASSQTGASTDTQYF,TGTGCCAGCAGTCAAACAGGGGCTAGCACAGATACGCAGTATTTT
NA,few,TRBJ2-1,TRBV5-6,CASSLVTTDNEQFF,TGTGCCAGCAGCTTAGTGACAACTGACAATGAGCAGTTCTTC
NA,NA,TRBJ2-1,TRBV4-3,CASSQENGGLYNEQFF,TGCGCCAGCAGCCAAGAAAACGGGGGGCTCTACAATGAGCAGTTCTTC
TRBD2,few,TRBJ2-1,TRBV7-3,CASSTPIAGTDNEQFF,TGTGCCAGCAGCACCCCAATAGCGGGGACCGACAATGAGCAGTTCTTC
TRBD1,NA,TRBJ2-3,TRBV5-5,CASSFWTGISEYF,TGTGCCAGCAGCTTCTGGACAGGGATTAGCGAGTATTTT
NA,NA,TRBJ1-2,TRBV7-2,CASSFPYNNYGYTF,TGTGCCAGCAGCTTCCCCTATAATAACTATGGCTACACCTTC
NA,few,TRBJ1-1,TRBV5-1,CASSIGQRNTEAFF,TGCGCCAGCAGCATAGGACAGAGGAACACTGAAGCTTTCTTT
NA,NA,TRBJ1-4,TRBV4-3,CASSQSPVNNEKLFF,TGCGCCAGCAGCCAGTCTCCGGTAAATAATGAAAAACTGTTTTTT
NA,NA,TRBJ2-1,TRBV4-3,CASSQVGDRSNEQFF,TGCGCCAGCAGCCAAGTTGGGGATCGAAGCAATGAGCAGTTCTTC
TRBD1,NA,TRBJ2-5,TRBV20-1,CSAANRGLEETQYF,TGCAGTGCCGCAAACAGGGGGCTAGAAGAGACCCAGTACTTC
NA,few,TRBJ1-1,TRBV29-1,CSVEVTGNTEAFF,TGCAGCGTTGAAGTCACGGGGAACACTGAAGCTTTCTTT
NA,few,TRBJ2-1,TRBV7-3,CASSLFPSQYEQFF,TGTGCCAGCAGCTTATTCCCTAGCCAGTATGAGCAGTTCTTC
TRBD1,few,TRBJ1-1,TRBV4-1,CASRATGTGTEAFF,TGCGCCAGCAGAGCGACAGGGACGGGCACTGAAGCTTTCTTT
NA,NA,TRBJ2-1,TRBV20-1,CSARDPGIVVNEQFF,TGCAGTGCTAGAGATCCGGGTATCGTCGTAAATGAGCAGTTCTTC
NA,NA,TRBJ2-1,TRBV4-3,CASSRGMKQFF,TGCGCCAGCAGCCGAGGAATGAAGCAGTTCTTC
NA,NA,TRBJ2-5,TRBV20-1,CSARGGGLETQYF,TGCAGTGCTAGAGGTGGGGGGCTCGAGACCCAGTACTTC
NA,NA,TRBJ2-4,TRBV21-1,CASSKATGVNIQYF,TGTGCCAGCAGCAAAGCGACAGGGGTGAACATTCAGTACTTC
TRBD2,few,TRBJ2-1,TRBV5-1,CASSLGTSSNEQFF,TGCGCCAGCAGCTTGGGGACTAGCAGCAATGAGCAGTTCTTC
NA,NA,TRBJ2-7,TRBV6-5,CASSYGGRSSYEQYF,TGTGCCAGCAGTTACGGGGGGAGGAGCTCCTACGAGCAGTACTTC
TRBD2,NA,TRBJ2-3,TRBV7-2,CASSLMPSGGHTDTQYF,TGTGCCAGCAGCTTAATGCCTAGCGGGGGACACACAGATACGCAGTATTTT
NA,few,TRBJ1-5,TRBV28,CASNPTLQPQHF,TGTGCCAGCAACCCGACACTGCAGCCCCAGCATTTT
NA,few,TRBJ2-1,TRBV7-3,CASSTQGGGVHEQFF,TGTGCCAGCAGCACCCAAGGGGGGGGCGTCCATGAGCAGTTCTTC
NA,NA,TRBJ1-3,TRBV7-2,CASSLAYSLSGNTIYF,TGTGCCAGCAGCTTAGCTTATAGTCTCTCTGGAAACACCATATATTTT
NA,NA,TRBJ2-7,TRBV6-1,CASSESPPVEQYF,TGTGCCAGCAGTGAATCTCCCCCAGTGGAACAGTACTTC
NA,few,TRBJ1-1,TRBV29-1,CSVNRMNTEAFF,TGCAGCGTTAACCGGATGAACACTGAAGCTTTCTTT
TRBD2,NA,TRBJ2-3,TRBV6-1,CASSDGDVWRGYSSSTDTQYF,TGTGCCAGCAGCGATGGTGATGTTTGGCGGGGGTACTCTTCTAGCACAGATACGCAGTATTTT
NA,NA,TRBJ2-3,TRBV7-9,CASSKKTSTDTQYF,TGTGCCAGCAGCAAAAAGACAAGCACAGATACGCAGTATTTT
NA,few,TRBJ1-1,TRBV20-1,CSARGHTEAFF,TGCAGTGCTAGAGGACACACTGAAGCTTTCTTT
NA,NA,TRBJ1-3,TRBV9,CASSPMAGGNTIYF,TGTGCCAGCAGCCCCATGGCGGGTGGAAACACCATATATTTT
TRBD1,once,TRBJ2-3,TRBV14,CASSRDRGLEQYF,TGTGCCAGCAGCCGGGACAGGGGTCTGGAGCAGTATTTT
NA,few,TRBJ1-1,TRBV6-5,CASSYSIQQITEAFF,TGTGCCAGCAGTTACTCGATACAGCAGATTACTGAAGCTTTCTTT
NA,NA,TRBJ2-2,TRBV7-9,CASSRPAATGELFF,TGTGCCAGCAGCCGTCCGGCGGCCACCGGGGAGCTGTTTTTT
TRBD2,NA,TRBJ2-2,TRBV28,CASSSRDYYTGELFF,TGTGCCAGCAGTTCGCGGGACTATTACACCGGGGAGCTGTTTTTT
TRBD1,few,TRBJ2-2,TRBV9,CASSPRTGENTGELFF,TGTGCCAGCAGCCCTCGGACAGGGGAGAACACCGGGGAGCTGTTTTTT
NA,few,TRBJ1-2,TRBV3-1,CASSPGGQVTYGYTF,TGTGCCAGCAGCCCCGGGGGCCAGGTCACCTATGGCTACACCTTC
NA,few,TRBJ2-4,TRBV28,CASSPGTRAKNIQYF,TGTGCCAGCAGTCCGGGTACGAGGGCCAAAAACATTCAGTACTTC
NA,NA,TRBJ2-2,TRBV2,CASRKETRELFF,TGTGCCAGCAGGAAAGAGACCCGGGAGCTGTTTTTT
TRBD2,few,TRBJ2-3,TRBV7-3,CASSGGLAGTDTQYF,TGTGCCAGCAGCGGAGGACTAGCGGGCACAGATACGCAGTATTTT
TRBD2,NA,TRBJ2-3,TRBV25-1,CASTSSGGPSVTDTQYF,TGTGCCAGCACCTCTAGCGGGGGACCTTCTGTCACAGATACGCAGTATTTT
TRBD1,once,TRBJ2-7,TRBV7-3,CASSETGGGEQYF,TGTGCCAGCAGCGAGACAGGGGGCGGCGAGCAGTACTTC
NA,NA,TRBJ1-2,TRBV20-1,CSARESGSLWGYTF,TGCAGTGCCCGAGAAAGTGGCAGCCTATGGGGCTACACCTTC
NA,few,TRBJ1-2,TRBV6-6,CAYRGVDGYTF,TGTGCCTACCGGGGAGTCGATGGCTACACCTTC
NA,NA,TRBJ2-1,TRBV20-1,CSARDLRGAAVNEQFF,TGCAGTGCTAGAGATCTCCGGGGGGCGGCAGTCAATGAGCAGTTCTTC
TRBD2,NA,TRBJ2-5,TRBV5-1,CASSLAPGTSGLRSQYF,TGCGCCAGCAGCTTGGCTCCCGGGACTAGCGGCCTTAGGTCCCAGTACTTC
NA,NA,TRBJ2-7,TRBV10-3,CAIRNREAYEQYF,TGTGCCATCAGAAACAGGGAGGCCTACGAGCAGTACTTC
NA,NA,TRBJ2-5,TRBV7-6,CASSSPVYQGKETQYF,TGTGCCAGCAGCTCGCCGGTTTACCAGGGAAAAGAGACCCAGTACTTC
TRBD2,NA,TRBJ2-1,TRBV20-1,CSAATSGGPAFF,TGCAGTGCTGCGACTAGCGGGGGGCCGGCGTTCTTC
NA,NA,TRBJ2-7,TRBV7-2,CASSLVSQDSYEQYF,TGTGCCAGCAGCTTAGTCTCTCAGGACTCCTACGAGCAGTACTTC
NA,NA,TRBJ2-5,TRBV5-6,CASVVTRSKETQYF,TGTGCCAGCGTAGTGACTAGAAGTAAAGAGACCCAGTACTTC
NA,few,TRBJ1-1,TRBV7-9,CASSAGPTEAFF,TGTGCCAGCAGCGCGGGACCCACTGAAGCTTTCTTT
NA,NA,TRBJ1-2,TRBV6-6,CASSGFQNYGYTF,TGTGCCTCGAGCGGCTTCCAAAACTATGGCTACACCTTC
NA,few,TRBJ2-2,TRBV12-3/TRBV12-4,CASSLSVRPQDGELFF,TGTGCCAGCAGTTTAAGTGTCCGACCCCAGGACGGGGAGCTGTTTTTT
NA,few,TRBJ2-1,TRBV15,CATSRVENEQFF,TGTGCCACCAGCAGAGTGGAGAATGAGCAGTTCTTC
NA,NA,TRBJ2-7,TRBV10-3,CAISESREGMYEQYF,TGTGCCATCAGTGAGTCTCGGGAAGGGATGTACGAGCAGTACTTC
TRBD1,NA,TRBJ2-5,TRBV5-1,CASSFFTGTEGETQYF,TGCGCCAGCAGCTTTTTTACCGGGACAGAGGGTGAGACCCAGTACTTC
NA,few,TRBJ1-5,TRBV7-3,CASSLGLGEPQHF,TGTGCCAGCAGCTTAGGCTTGGGGGAGCCCCAGCATTTT